Following are 20 T cell receptor beta chains from one sample sequenced in a study of T-cell memory formation after mild COVID-19. TCRdb re-analysed the 5' RACE reads in MiXCR, keeping a single row per CDR3 protein. The profile covers some 68,000 distinct CDR3 sequences, with about a sixth appearing a single time and 31% taken by the ten largest. Sequenced sample: PBMCs or a T cell subset sorted from them (not recorded which). These receptors were collected from an adult woman who had mild COVID-19 (a few samples of this study predate the infection). Cell type and time point are not known.

This clonotype was counted only a few times. This chain uses TRBV5-5 with TRBJ2-7; 7 bases are a match to TRBD1. Per germline, CDR1 SGHKS and CDR2 YYEKEE (reference sequence). V dropped 2 bases and J dropped 3; count of bases not matched to a gene: 5. There are 14 residues in the CDR3. The DNA of the CDR3 is TGTGCCAGCAGCTTAGAGGGACAGATCTACGAGCAGTACTTC. It codes for CASSLEGQIYEQYF.

This rearrangement joins TRBV7-8 to TRBJ1-4; 7 bases agree with TRBD1. V was clipped by 4 bases and J by 0 bases; unmatched bases: 2. This CDR3 contains 15 residues. Germline V CDR1 and CDR2: SGHVS, FQNEAQ. CDR3 DNA sequence: TGTGCCAGCAGCTCAGGGACAGCAACTAATGAAAAACTGTTTTTT. Encoded protein: CASSSGTATNEKLFF.

This clonotype was counted between two and nine times. The chain joins TRBV12-3 or TRBV12-4 to TRBJ2-5, with TRBD2 matching over 8 bases. The CDR3 totals 18 residues. J lost 1 base, V lost 5 bases, and 15 bases had no gene match. The CDR3 region is CASSPSPGPGGPQETQYF. The CDR3 DNA sequence: TGTGCCAGCAGTCCCTCCCCCGGCCCGGGGGGGCCCCAAGAGACCCAGTACTTC.

This clonotype was detected once. The J gene is TRBJ2-7, the V gene TRBV27, with 13 bases that match TRBD2. The CDR3 extends over 15 amino acids. With 5 bases clipped from V and 1 base from J, the junction kept 2 bases outside the gene matches. Germline CDR1 MNHEY, CDR2 SMNVEV (reference sequence). CDR3 sequence (DNA): TGTGCCAGCAGTCCGACTAGCGGGGGGTCCTACGAGCAGTACGTC. Its translation: CASSPTSGGSYEQYV.

The genes are TRBV3-1 and TRBJ2-1, with 7 bases aligning to TRBD2. Losses at the gene ends were 1 base for V and 0 bases for J; bases not matched to a gene: 6. CDR1 and CDR2 (germline): LGHDT, YNNKEL (reference sequence). The CDR3 length is 17 residues. CDR3 amino acids: CASSQAAAGFSYNEQFF. The CDR3 DNA is TGTGCCAGCAGCCAAGCGGCAGCGGGATTCTCCTACAATGAGCAGTTCTTC.

This clonotype was recorded a few times. The chain combines TRBV5-6 with TRBJ2-5; D is unresolved. The CDR3 runs 15 residues. Trimming pared 0 bases from V and 4 bases from J, leaving 13 bases between. From germline, CDR1 is SGHDT and CDR2 YYEEEE. The CDR3 coding sequence is TGTGCCAGCAGCTTGGAGGAGAGGTTCGGAGAGACCCAGTACTTC. It codes for CASSLEERFGETQYF. The whole variable domain, remainder taken from reference TRBV5-6 and TRBJ2-5, is DAGVTQSPTHLIKTRGQQVTLRCSPKSGHDTVSWYQQALGQGPQFIFQYYEEEERQRGNFPDRFSGHQFPNYSSELNVNALLLGDSALYLCASSLEERFGETQYFGPGTRLLVL.

V usage is TRBV6-4 and J usage is TRBJ2-1; 10 bases map to TRBD2. V was clipped by 5 bases and J by 7 bases; unmatched bases: 8. Germline CDR1 is MRHNA and CDR2 is SNTAGT. This CDR3 has 15 amino acids. The CDR3 DNA reads TGTGCCAGCAGTTATGCTAGCGGGGGTCAGAATGAGCAGTTCTTC. It is translated as CASSYASGGQNEQFF.

The V and J genes are TRBV12-3 or TRBV12-4 and TRBJ1-2; D gene unclear. This CDR3 comprises 15 residues. Trimming left V 6 bases short and J 3 bases short, with 17 bases between. The CDR3 is CASSLSGEMDYGYTF. The CDR3, as DNA: TGTGCCAGCAGCTTATCTGGGGAGATGGACTATGGCTACACCTTC.

The CDR3 DNA sequence: TGTGCTTTAGGGTCACGGGACGAGCAGTACTTC. Translation gives CALGSRDEQYF. The chain employs TRBV7-9 and TRBJ2-7; D is unclear. Germline V gives CDR1 SEHNR, CDR2 FQNEAQ (reference sequence). This CDR3 is built from 11 residues.

This clonotype has just a few counts. V usage is TRBV7-8 and J usage is TRBJ2-7; tentatively, D is TRBD1 or TRBD2 (6 bases each). The CDR3 is 14 residues long. Germline assignment: CDR1 SGHVS and CDR2 FQNEAQ. V was trimmed by 6 bases and J by 6 bases, leaving 18 bases between them. The CDR3 coding sequence is TGTGCCAGCAGACCAGAGGGGGGTCCGAGCGAGCAGTACTTC. It is translated as CASRPEGGPSEQYF.

This clonotype occurred a few times. This rearrangement joins TRBV3-1 to TRBJ2-5; D possibly corresponds to TRBD2 (6 bases). Germline CDR1 and CDR2: LGHDT and YNNKEL (reference sequence). The CDR3 covers 15 residues. V was pared by 0 bases and J by 5 bases, with 13 bases between. The CDR3 loop is CASSQDIQEGETQYF. DNA of the CDR3: TGTGCCAGCAGCCAAGATATCCAGGAGGGGGAGACCCAGTACTTC.

This CDR3 is CASSQQTGTKNIQYF. Written as DNA, the CDR3 is TGTGCCAGCAGCCAACAGACAGGGACCAAAAACATTCAGTACTTC. The chain employs TRBV9 and TRBJ2-4, with 7 bases that match TRBD1. Losses at the gene ends were 4 bases for V and 2 bases for J; bases not matched to a gene: 6. The CDR3 sequence is 15 residues long. CDR1 and CDR2 from the germline V gene are SGDLS and YYNGEE.

A few counts support this clonotype. The chain combines TRBV7-8 with TRBJ2-2, with no clear D. The CDR3 loop spans 14 amino acids. V dropped 0 bases and J dropped 2 bases, with 4 bases sitting between them. CDR1 is SGHVS, CDR2 FQNEAQ, per germline. The CDR3 sequence: CASSLAYNTGELFF. Here the CDR3 DNA reads TGTGCCAGCAGCTTAGCTTATAACACCGGGGAGCTGTTTTTT.

This clonotype has more than one count but fewer than ten. This chain links TRBV7-9 with TRBJ2-3; D may be TRBD1 (6 bases). The germline CDR1 and CDR2 sequences are SEHNR and FQNEAQ (reference sequence). The CDR3 length is 14 residues. V lost 4 bases and J 6 bases, leaving 14 bases between the germline ends. The CDR3 is CASSSGLTGDTQYF. In nucleotides, the CDR3 is TGTGCCAGCAGCTCAGGCTTAACAGGGGATACGCAGTATTTT.

The J gene is TRBJ2-3, the V gene TRBV5-1, with D possibly called TRBD1 or TRBD2 (5 bases each). Germline-derived CDR1 and CDR2 are SGHRS and YFSETQ. The ends were cut back, 6 bases at V and 1 base at J, with 12 bases in the middle. This CDR3 spans 14 amino acids. The DNA for the CDR3 is TGCGCCAGCACCCCCGGGACCGGCACAGATACGCAGTATTTT. Its protein product is CASTPGTGTDTQYF.

This clonotype was seen at least ten times. This sequence joins TRBV20-1 and TRBJ2-5, with D perhaps being TRBD1 or TRBD2 (7 bases each). Trimming stripped 1 base from V and 4 bases from J, with 22 bases between. The CDR3 covers 17 residues. Per the germline V gene, CDR1 is DFQATT and CDR2 is SNEGSKA (reference sequence). The CDR3 nucleotides read TGCAGTGCTAGAGGAGGGGGCTTTAGCGGGTACGGAGAGACCCAGTACTTC. Translated, it gives CSARGGGFSGYGETQYF.

The CDR3 DNA is TGTGCCAGCAGCCCCCGGCGACAGGGTTTGGCCAAAAACATTCAGTACTTC. Its translation: CASSPRRQGLAKNIQYF. V usage is TRBV7-9 and J usage is TRBJ2-4; 7 nucleotides agree with TRBD1. V shed 5 bases and J 1 base; nucleotides not matched to a gene: 11. Germline V gives CDR1 SEHNR, CDR2 FQNEAQ (reference sequence). This CDR3 region has 17 residues.

V gene TRBV19 combines with J gene TRBJ2-7, with 7 bases lining up with TRBD1. The CDR3 is 15 amino acids. Unmatched junction bases numbered 7, after V lost 3 bases and J lost 2 bases. Germline V gene lookup returns CDR1 LNHDA and CDR2 SQIVND (reference sequence). CDR3 protein: CASSILGQAAYEQYF. In nucleotides, the CDR3 is TGTGCCAGTAGTATTCTTGGACAGGCCGCCTACGAGCAGTACTTC.

In its sample, this clonotype was seen a few times. The chain uses TRBV3-1 and TRBJ2-1; perhaps TRBD2 as D (5 bases). Per germline, CDR1 LGHDT and CDR2 YNNKEL (reference sequence). V shed 8 bases and J shed 2 bases, with 19 bases lying between them. The CDR3 sequence is 16 residues long. CDR3 bases: TGTGCCAGCTCCTCCAAGTCCGCGGGTGCCTACAATGAGCAGTTCTTC. It encodes CASSSKSAGAYNEQFF.

This clonotype appeared a single time. The J gene is TRBJ2-7, the V gene TRBV12-3 or TRBV12-4; 8 nucleotides match TRBD2. J lost 4 bases, V lost 6 bases, and 11 bases had no gene match. The CDR3 covers 15 residues. The CDR3 region has the DNA TGTGCCAGCAGCCCCTTCGGGGGGGGGTATTACGAGCAGTACTTC. This sequence encodes CASSPFGGGYYEQYF.